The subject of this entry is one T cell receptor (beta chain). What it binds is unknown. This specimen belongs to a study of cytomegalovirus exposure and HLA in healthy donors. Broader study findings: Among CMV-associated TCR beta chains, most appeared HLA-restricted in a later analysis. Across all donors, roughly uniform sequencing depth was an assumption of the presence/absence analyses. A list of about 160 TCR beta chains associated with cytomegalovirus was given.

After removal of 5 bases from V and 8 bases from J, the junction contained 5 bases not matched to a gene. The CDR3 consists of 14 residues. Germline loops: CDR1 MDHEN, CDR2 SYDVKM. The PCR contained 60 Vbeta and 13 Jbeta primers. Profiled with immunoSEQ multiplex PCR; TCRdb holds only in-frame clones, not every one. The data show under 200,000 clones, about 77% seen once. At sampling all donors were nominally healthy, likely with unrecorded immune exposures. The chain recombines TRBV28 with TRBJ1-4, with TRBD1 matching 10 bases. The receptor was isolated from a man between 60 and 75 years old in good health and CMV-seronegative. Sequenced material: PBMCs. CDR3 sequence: CASSPPGQGEKLFF. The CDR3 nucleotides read TGTGCCAGCAGTCCTCCGGGACAGGGGGAAAAACTGTTTTTT.